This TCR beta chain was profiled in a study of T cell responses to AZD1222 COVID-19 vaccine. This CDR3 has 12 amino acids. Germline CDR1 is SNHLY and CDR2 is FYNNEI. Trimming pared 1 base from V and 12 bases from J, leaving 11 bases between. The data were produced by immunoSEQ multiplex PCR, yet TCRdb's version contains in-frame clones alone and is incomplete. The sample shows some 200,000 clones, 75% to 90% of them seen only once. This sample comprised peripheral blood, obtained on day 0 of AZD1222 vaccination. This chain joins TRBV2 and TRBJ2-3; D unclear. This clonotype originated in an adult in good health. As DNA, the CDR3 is TGTGCCAGCAGTGAAGGTGCCCTAGTACAGTATTTT. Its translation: CASSEGALVQYF.